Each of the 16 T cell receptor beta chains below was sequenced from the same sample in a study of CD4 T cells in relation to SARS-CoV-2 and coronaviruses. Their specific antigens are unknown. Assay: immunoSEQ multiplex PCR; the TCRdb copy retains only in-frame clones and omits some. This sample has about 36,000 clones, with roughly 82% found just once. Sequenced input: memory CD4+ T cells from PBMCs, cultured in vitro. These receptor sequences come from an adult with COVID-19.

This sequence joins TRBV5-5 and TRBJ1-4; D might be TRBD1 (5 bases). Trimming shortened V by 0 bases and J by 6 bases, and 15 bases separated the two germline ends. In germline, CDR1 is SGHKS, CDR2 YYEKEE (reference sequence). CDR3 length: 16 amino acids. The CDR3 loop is CASSLGYGQGYEKLFF. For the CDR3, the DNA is TGTGCCAGCAGCTTGGGGTACGGACAAGGGTATGAAAAACTGTTTTTT.

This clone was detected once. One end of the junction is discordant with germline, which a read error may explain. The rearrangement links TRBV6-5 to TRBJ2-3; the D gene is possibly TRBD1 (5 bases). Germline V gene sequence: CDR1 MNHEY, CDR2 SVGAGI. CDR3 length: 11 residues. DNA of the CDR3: TGTGCCACCAGCGCAGGGCTTTCCTATTTTTTT. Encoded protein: CATSAGLSYFF.

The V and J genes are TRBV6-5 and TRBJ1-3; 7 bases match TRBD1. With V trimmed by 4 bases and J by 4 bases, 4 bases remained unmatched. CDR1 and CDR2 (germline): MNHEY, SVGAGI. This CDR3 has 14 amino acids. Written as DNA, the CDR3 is TGTGCCAGCAGTTTAGGGGGCGAAGGAAACACCATATATTTT. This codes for CASSLGGEGNTIYF.

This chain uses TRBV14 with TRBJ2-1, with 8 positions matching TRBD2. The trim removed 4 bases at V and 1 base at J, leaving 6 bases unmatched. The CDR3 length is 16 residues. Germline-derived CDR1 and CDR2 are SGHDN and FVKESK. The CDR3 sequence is CASSPYSGSSYNEQFF. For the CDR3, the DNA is TGTGCCAGCAGCCCATACAGCGGGAGTTCCTACAATGAGCAGTTCTTC.

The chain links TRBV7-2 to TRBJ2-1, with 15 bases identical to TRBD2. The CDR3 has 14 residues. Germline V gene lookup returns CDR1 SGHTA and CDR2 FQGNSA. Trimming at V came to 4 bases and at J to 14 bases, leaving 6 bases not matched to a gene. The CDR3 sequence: CASSSGLAGGNKFF. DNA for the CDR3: TGTGCCAGCAGCTCAGGACTAGCGGGAGGGAATAAGTTCTTC. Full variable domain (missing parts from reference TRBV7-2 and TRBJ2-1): GAGVSQSPSNKVTEKGKDVELRCDPISGHTALYWYRQSLGQGLEFLIYFQGNSAPDKSGLPSDRFSAERTGGSVSTLTIQRTQQEDSAVYLCASSSGLAGGNKFFGPGTRLTVL.

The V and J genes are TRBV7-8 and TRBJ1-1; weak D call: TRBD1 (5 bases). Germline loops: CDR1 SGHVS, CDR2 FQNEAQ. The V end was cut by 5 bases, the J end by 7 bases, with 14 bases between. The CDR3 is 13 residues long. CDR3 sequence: CASSPWGSYEAFF. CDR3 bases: TGTGCCAGCAGCCCCTGGGGGAGTTATGAAGCTTTCTTT.

The CDR3 spells CASQGTGTGTDTQYF. CDR3 coding DNA: TGTGCCAGCCAAGGCACCGGGACGGGCACAGATACGCAGTATTTT. The chain combines TRBV6-5 with TRBJ2-3; D might be TRBD1 or TRBD2, each matching 5 bases. Trimming took 8 bases from V and 1 from J, leaving 16 bases between them. This CDR3 contains 15 residues. Germline loops: CDR1 MNHEY, CDR2 SVGAGI.

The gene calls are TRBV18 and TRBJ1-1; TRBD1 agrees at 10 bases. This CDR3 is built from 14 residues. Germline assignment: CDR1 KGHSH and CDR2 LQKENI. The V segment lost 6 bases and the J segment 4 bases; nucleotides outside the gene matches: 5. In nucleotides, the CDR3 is TGTGCCAGCTCCCCGCGGACAGGGGGCACTGAAGCTTTCTTT. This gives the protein CASSPRTGGTEAFF.

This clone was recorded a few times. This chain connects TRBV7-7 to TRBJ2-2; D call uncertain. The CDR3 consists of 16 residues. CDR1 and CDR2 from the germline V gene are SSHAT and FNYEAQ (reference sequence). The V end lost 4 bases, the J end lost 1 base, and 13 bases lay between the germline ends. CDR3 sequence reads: CASSSGSGQNTGELFF. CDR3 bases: TGTGCCAGCAGCTCCGGCTCAGGTCAGAACACCGGGGAGCTGTTTTTT.

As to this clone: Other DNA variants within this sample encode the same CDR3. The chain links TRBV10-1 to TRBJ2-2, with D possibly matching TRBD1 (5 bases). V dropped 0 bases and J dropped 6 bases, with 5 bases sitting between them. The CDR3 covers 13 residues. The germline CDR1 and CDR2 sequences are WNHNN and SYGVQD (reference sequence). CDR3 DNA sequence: TGCGCCAGCAGTGAGTCAGGGGCCGGGGAGCTGTTTTTT. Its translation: CASSESGAGELFF.

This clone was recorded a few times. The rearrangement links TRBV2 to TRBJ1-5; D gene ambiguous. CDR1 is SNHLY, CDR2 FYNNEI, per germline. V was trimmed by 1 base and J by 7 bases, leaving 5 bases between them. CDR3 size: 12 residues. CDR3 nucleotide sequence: TGTGCCAGCAGTGAAGAGTGGCAGCCCCAGCATTTT. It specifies CASSEEWQPQHF.

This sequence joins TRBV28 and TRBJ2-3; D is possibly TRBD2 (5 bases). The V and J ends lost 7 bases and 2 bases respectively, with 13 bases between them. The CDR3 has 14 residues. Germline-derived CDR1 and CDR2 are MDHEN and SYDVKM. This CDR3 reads CASTGIDPTDTQYF. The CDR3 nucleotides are TGTGCCAGCACGGGGATAGACCCCACAGATACGCAGTATTTT.

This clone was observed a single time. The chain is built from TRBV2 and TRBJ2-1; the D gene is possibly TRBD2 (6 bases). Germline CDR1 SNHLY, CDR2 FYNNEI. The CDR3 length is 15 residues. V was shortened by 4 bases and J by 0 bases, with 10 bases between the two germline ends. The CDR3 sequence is CASSGGLSSYNEQFF. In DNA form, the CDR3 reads TGTGCCAGCAGTGGGGGACTGAGCTCCTACAATGAGCAGTTCTTC.

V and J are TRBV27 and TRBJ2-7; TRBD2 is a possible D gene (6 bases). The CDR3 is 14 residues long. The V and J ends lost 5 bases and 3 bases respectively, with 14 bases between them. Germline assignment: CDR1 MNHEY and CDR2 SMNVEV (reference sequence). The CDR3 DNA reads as TGTGCCAGCAGTCGGAATAGCGGACTCTACGAGCAGTACTTC. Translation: CASSRNSGLYEQYF.

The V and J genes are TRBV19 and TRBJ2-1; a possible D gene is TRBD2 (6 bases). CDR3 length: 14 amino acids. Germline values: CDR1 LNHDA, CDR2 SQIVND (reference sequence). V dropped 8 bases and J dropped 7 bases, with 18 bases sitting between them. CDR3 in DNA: TGTGCCAGTGGAGCCGGAGGGCCTAGTAATGAGCAGTTCTTC. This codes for CASGAGGPSNEQFF.

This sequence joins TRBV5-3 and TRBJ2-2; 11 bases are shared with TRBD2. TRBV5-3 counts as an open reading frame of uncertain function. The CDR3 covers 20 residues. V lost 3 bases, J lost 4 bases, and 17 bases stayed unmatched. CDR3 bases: TGTGCCAGAAGCTACCAATTGGTAGCGGGAGGGCCCCTGGGCACCGGGGAGCTGTTTTTT. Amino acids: CARSYQLVAGGPLGTGELFF.